These T cell receptor beta chains were read from a single sample in a study of shared clonotypes between healthy human individuals. Sequenced by immunoSEQ multiplex PCR; TCRdb stores in-frame clones only, minus some. Of roughly 2.5 million clones in the sample, more than 90% were seen once. What was sequenced was naive CD4+ T cells sorted from blood. Receptors originate from a man aged 18 to 30 in good health. Each CDR3 is given with its conserved first and last residue. Each record gives: clone size, J gene, V gene, D gene, CDR3 DNA, CDR3 protein. D genes are given only for firm matches. The size of a clone is reported for some rows only, either as once, few or many, or as a class for expanded clones.

few TRBJ1-5 TRBV2 TRBD1 TGTGCCAGCAGCGGGGGACAGGAGAATCAGCCCCAGCATTTT CASSGGQENQPQHF
NA TRBJ2-7 TRBV9 TRBD1 TGTGCCAGCAGCCCGCGGACAGGGGCCGACGAGCAGTACTTC CASSPRTGADEQYF
NA TRBJ2-1 TRBV12-5 TRBD2 TGTGCTAGTGGTTTGGTACCCGGTACTAGCGGGAGTGGCTCCTACAATGAGCAGTTCTTC CASGLVPGTSGSGSYNEQFF
once TRBJ1-6 TRBV6-4 NA TGTGCCAGCAGTTACAGGCCGGTTAATTCACCCCTCCACTTT CASSYRPVNSPLHF
NA TRBJ2-6 TRBV4-3 NA TGCGCCAGCAGCCAAGGGTGGGACTCTGGGGCCAACGTCCTGACTTTC CASSQGWDSGANVLTF
once TRBJ2-4 TRBV21-1 NA TGTGCCAGCAGCAAAGGACCCGAAACGGAAAACATTCAGTACTTC CASSKGPETENIQYF
NA TRBJ2-1 TRBV9 NA TGTGCCAGCAGCGTAGAGGGGAGGTGGGGGAATGAGCAGTTCTTC CASSVEGRWGNEQFF
NA TRBJ1-5 TRBV5-4 NA TGTGCCAGCAGACAGGGACCAGAACAGCCCCAGCATTTT CASRQGPEQPQHF
NA TRBJ2-2 TRBV30 NA TGTGCCTGGAGTGTAGGTCTAGACGCCGGGGAGCTGTTTTTT CAWSVGLDAGELFF
NA TRBJ2-5 TRBV29-1 NA TGCAGCGTTTTGGGGGCCCCGGAGACCCAGTACTTC CSVLGAPETQYF
NA TRBJ1-4 TRBV19 TRBD1 TGTGCCTCGAGGTTCGGGACAGGGAATGAAAAACTGTTTTTT CASRFGTGNEKLFF
NA TRBJ2-1 TRBV4-2 NA TGTGCCAGCAGCCAAGTAGGGCAACCCGGCGGTGAGCAGTTCTTC CASSQVGQPGGEQFF
few TRBJ1-1 TRBV7-9 TRBD1 TGTGCCAGCTCGGGACAGCCGAACACTGAAGCTTTCTTT CASSGQPNTEAFF
NA TRBJ1-4 TRBV18 TRBD1 TGTGCCAGCTCACCACCGGGACAGGGGAATGAAAAACTGTTTTTT CASSPPGQGNEKLFF
NA TRBJ1-5 TRBV6-5 NA TGTGCCAGCAGTTACTCGGACATTCCGCATTTT CASSYSDIPHF
NA TRBJ2-3 TRBV5-1 NA TGCGCCAGCAGCTCCGGACTTACATTGTCTCCTAGCACAGATACGCAGTATTTT CASSSGLTLSPSTDTQYF
NA TRBJ1-1 TRBV5-1 TRBD1 TGCGCCAGCAGCTCCCCGACAGGGAGGGATGAAGCTTTCTTT CASSSPTGRDEAFF
NA TRBJ2-3 TRBV6-5 NA TGTGCCAGCGGGTCGGTGGGAACAGATACGCAGTATTTT CASGSVGTDTQYF
NA TRBJ1-1 TRBV7-8 NA TGTGCCAGCAGCCCCCAGGGGCAGATTAACACTGAAGCTTTCTTT CASSPQGQINTEAFF
NA TRBJ2-3 TRBV18 NA TGTGCCAGCTCACCAGGCGTCGCAGATACGCAGTATTTT CASSPGVADTQYF
NA TRBJ2-7 TRBV18 NA TGTGCCAGCTCACCCTCGGAGGGGGCGATTACCGAGCAGTACTTC CASSPSEGAITEQYF
NA TRBJ2-1 TRBV28 TRBD2 TGTGCCAGCAGTCTTACGCCCGGGGCAGGGGGACTAGCGCCAAGGGATGAGCAGTTCTTC CASSLTPGAGGLAPRDEQFF
NA TRBJ1-2 TRBV10-3 NA TGTGCCATCAGTAAAAACAGGGAAGGCTACACCTTC CAISKNREGYTF
NA TRBJ2-7 TRBV27 TRBD1 TGTGCCAGCAGTTTCGGGACAGGGGGCTACGAGCAGTACTTC CASSFGTGGYEQYF
NA TRBJ2-5 TRBV11-2 NA TGTGCCAGCAGCTTAGGGGGCTACTCACAAGAGACCCAGTACTTC CASSLGGYSQETQYF
NA TRBJ1-5 TRBV2 TRBD1 TGTGCCAGCAGTTGGGACAGTCGGCAGCCCCAGCATTTT CASSWDSRQPQHF
NA TRBJ1-6 TRBV10-3 NA TGTGCCATCAGTGAGATGTCAGGCGGCAATTCACCCCTCCACTTT CAISEMSGGNSPLHF
NA TRBJ2-5 TRBV4-1 NA TGCGCCAGCAGCCAATTACGGACGGAGACCCAGTACTTC CASSQLRTETQYF
NA TRBJ1-2 TRBV27 TRBD1 TGTGCCAGCAGTTCGGGACAGGGAATCTATGGCTACACCTTC CASSSGQGIYGYTF
NA TRBJ2-7 TRBV12-5 TRBD1 TGTGCTAGTGGTTTGCCCCGCCCCCCAAGACAGGGGCCCTCCTACGAGCAGTACTTC CASGLPRPPRQGPSYEQYF
NA TRBJ2-1 TRBV18 TRBD1 TGTGCCAGCTCACCCCTTCCGACAGGGACGAAGTACAATGAGCAGTTCTTC CASSPLPTGTKYNEQFF
NA TRBJ2-3 TRBV30 NA TGTGCCTGGAGTCAATCGGGACACAACACAGATACGCAGTATTTT CAWSQSGHNTDTQYF
NA TRBJ2-5 TRBV11-2 NA TGTGCCAGCAGCCCCCGAGGCCTCCAAGAGACCCAGTACTTC CASSPRGLQETQYF
NA TRBJ1-5 TRBV11-3 NA TGTGCCAGCAGCTCCCGGCCTAATGTGGGCAATCAGCCCCAGCATTTT CASSSRPNVGNQPQHF
NA TRBJ2-5 TRBV7-2 TRBD1 TGTGCCAGCAGCATGCAGACAGGGATCTCGGAGACCCAGTACTTC CASSMQTGISETQYF
NA TRBJ2-7 TRBV28 NA TGTGCCTCCAGCACGGGATACGAGCAGTACTTC CASSTGYEQYF
once TRBJ1-1 TRBV19 NA TGTGCCAGTAGTCCTCAGAGACAGGTCTACACTGAAGCTTTCTTT CASSPQRQVYTEAFF
NA TRBJ2-7 TRBV14 NA TGTGCCAGCAGCCCACATGCATACGAGCAGTACTTC CASSPHAYEQYF
once TRBJ2-5 TRBV10-3 NA TGTGCCATCAGGGAGGGACAAGAGACCCAGTACTTC CAIREGQETQYF
NA TRBJ2-1 TRBV30 NA TGTGCCTGGTCTAAATCTCGGGGTCAGTTCAATGAGCAGTTCTTC CAWSKSRGQFNEQFF
NA TRBJ2-7 TRBV9 NA TGTGCCAGCAGCGTAGACGGCGGGACCGCCGAGCAGTACTTC CASSVDGGTAEQYF
NA TRBJ2-6 TRBV11-2 NA TGTGCCAGCAGCTTAAGAGGAGCTGGGGCCAACGTCCTGACTTTC CASSLRGAGANVLTF
NA TRBJ2-3 TRBV18 NA TGTGCCAGCTCACCCCAGATAGGGGAGGTAGGAGATACGCAGTATTTT CASSPQIGEVGDTQYF
NA TRBJ2-5 TRBV5-4 TRBD2 TGTGCCAGCAGCCCCTGGGGGGGGAAGGGAGAGACCCAGTACTTC CASSPWGGKGETQYF
NA TRBJ2-7 TRBV5-6 TRBD2 TGTGCCAGCAGCGAGACTAGCGGGAGCTCCTACGAGCAGTACTTC CASSETSGSSYEQYF
once TRBJ2-5 TRBV18 TRBD2 TGTGCCAGCTCACCGGGACTAGCATACGAGACCCAGTACTTC CASSPGLAYETQYF
NA TRBJ1-5 TRBV30 NA TGTGCCTGGAGTACACAGCCCAATCAGCCCCAGCATTTT CAWSTQPNQPQHF
NA TRBJ1-3 TRBV6-5 NA TGTGCCAGCAGTCCCAAGAACTCTGGAAACACCATATATTTT CASSPKNSGNTIYF
NA TRBJ2-5 TRBV7-9 NA TGTGCCAGCAGCTTAGAGTCAGAGACCCAGTACTTC CASSLESETQYF
once TRBJ2-6 TRBV6-6 TRBD1 TGTGCCAGCAGTTACACAGGGGTCGGGGCCAACGTCCTGACTTTC CASSYTGVGANVLTF
NA TRBJ1-1 TRBV6-5 NA TGTGCCAGCAATGCCCGGGGAGAGACTGAAGCTTTCTTT CASNARGETEAFF
NA TRBJ2-2 TRBV5-1 NA TGCGCCAGCAGCGGGACTGTGTACACCGGGGAGCTGTTTTTT CASSGTVYTGELFF
NA TRBJ1-5 TRBV6-1 TRBD1 TGTGCCAGCAGTCAGACCGGGACAGGGTACCAGCCCCAGCATTTT CASSQTGTGYQPQHF
once TRBJ2-1 TRBV5-5 TRBD1 TGTGCCAGCAGCCCAACGGACAGGGTCAGTGATGAGCAGTTCTTC CASSPTDRVSDEQFF
NA TRBJ1-6 TRBV10-3 TRBD1 TGTGCCATCAGCGCGGGACAGGGGGCGAATTCACCCCTCCACTTT CAISAGQGANSPLHF